This T cell receptor beta chain was captured by sequencing in a study of blood T cell repertoires in COVID-19. Germline lookup yields CDR1 KGHDR and CDR2 SFDVKD. The CDR3 spans 18 residues. The trim removed 4 bases at V and 0 bases at J, leaving 9 bases unmatched. Sequenced by immunoSEQ multiplex PCR; TCRdb stores in-frame clones only, minus some. Found here are 200,000 to 250,000 clones, more than 70% of them singletons; the top ten hold roughly 2.6%. This sequence was found in a woman aged 55-69 years with acute or convalescent COVID-19. The J gene is TRBJ1-2, the V gene TRBV24-1; 11 positions match TRBD1. Sequences were obtained from peripheral blood. The CDR3: CATSDVPGQGGANYGYTF. The CDR3 coding sequence is TGTGCCACCAGTGACGTCCCGGGACAGGGGGGAGCTAACTATGGCTACACCTTC.